This entry describes one T cell receptor (beta chain). Its cognate antigen is unknown. The source of the sample is a study of T cell responses to AZD1222 COVID-19 vaccine. Whole-study results and caveats: There were vaccine-associated CD4 TCRs across spike, dominant at 160-218 and 743-854. The donor cohort was predominantly white British with a female majority, and clonal diversity may have been underestimated. At baseline, just 6 or 7 AZD1222 recipients tested seropositive.

This table comes from immunoSEQ multiplex PCR, and its TCRdb copy is limited to in-frame clones, with some not included. This table has 100,000 to 150,000 clones, 90% appearing once. The CDR3 is 19 residues long. V was clipped by 1 base and J by 1 base; unmatched bases: 7. The germline V gene encodes CDR1 SGHTA and CDR2 FQGNSA. The clonotype comes from an adult in good health. The material sequenced was peripheral blood, taken on day 0 of MenACWY control vaccination. The chain employs TRBV7-2 and TRBJ2-7; TRBD2 aligns across 16 bases. CDR3: CASSLVPGTSGGASYEQYV. The CDR3 DNA is TGTGCCAGCAGCTTAGTGCCCGGGACTAGCGGGGGGGCGTCCTACGAGCAGTACGTC.